This TCR gamma chain stems from a study of intestinal T cells in coeliac disease (TCRdb year 2020). Broadly, across the study: In the TRG cohort, coeliac patients were much younger than controls, with a mean age of roughly 15 years compared with 45 to 55 years. The TCR-delta (TRD) cohort included duodenal biopsies from roughly 11 coeliac disease patients and roughly 11 non-coeliac controls. Duodenal biopsies from 35 or so coeliac disease patients and approximately 20 non-coeliac controls were included in a second, larger TCR-gamma (TRG) cohort.

The germline V gene (reference sequence) supplies CDR1 GITISATS and CDR2 ISYDGTV. The CDR3 holds 13 amino acids from the cysteine to the phenylalanine. Only CDR3 DNA is held: 39 bases, read in frame from base 1. The germline V and J ends show losses of 0 bases and 8 bases respectively, and no gene match explains 7 bases of the junction. Library prep was done by multiplex PCR. Sequencing instrument: Ion Torrent PGM. TRG repertoires were amplified from around 200 ng of biopsy DNA with the LymphoTrack kit, in which Illumina adapters are carried by the primers. TRG amplicons were purified with AMPure XP beads, quantified on a 2100 Bioanalyzer, and pooled equimolarly. An Ion PGM instrument was used to sequence the TRG libraries. In the paper's pipeline: FastX removed reads in which more than 10% of nucleotides fell below the per-patient third-quartile quality score. Reads were aligned with IMGT/HighV-QUEST to assign V, D and J genes, identify CDR3 regions and assess functionality. After the sequences were translated into amino acids, every sequence predicted to be non-functional was thrown out. CDR3s were split into kmers, with and without positional annotation; kmer frequencies underwent PCA, and samples were clustered using all 1023 combinations of PCs 1-10. Leave-one-out cross-validation was used to validate the classification, with parameters re-optimised on the remaining samples in each round. Shannon diversity was computed with the vegan R package from repeated random subsamples equal to the lowest read count. With CATT, TCRdb called clones again from the public reads; duplicate DNA rows were later joined. The authors' filters were not applied to this entry. In this sample the table shows fewer than 1,500 gamma-chain clones, approximately 44% of which occur a single time. Approximately 14% of the sample is taken by the ten largest.

For each case, genomic DNA was extracted from ten 5-um FFPE scrolls with the QIAamp DNA FFPE tissue kit. Classification of coeliac disease based on the TCR repertoire was tested using fully anonymised formalin-fixed paraffin-embedded duodenal biopsies that were surplus to diagnostic needs. Worth noting for this clone: Its antigen target is currently unknown. Base qualities are not recorded, but no much larger clone differs from it by a single base.

Beyond this particular receptor, the publication reports: FFPE-derived DNA was found to be relatively degraded, and loss of a proportion of TCR sequences in each sample was likely caused by this degradation. Repeated CDR3 amino acid sequences could not be distinguished from PCR duplicates in the analysis. A significant age difference was observed between coeliac and control groups, although significant classification was not yielded by an age-split analysis. All 22 biopsies in training were correctly classified by TRD kmer-based clustering, and a leave-one-out accuracy of roughly 90% was reported. Clustering based on TRG put most of the roughly 54 biopsies (roughly 94%) in the right class, and the reported leave-one-out accuracy was roughly 87%.

The chain uses TRGV9 and TRGJ1 or TRGJ2. Sequenced material: a duodenal biopsy. The sequence derives from a human donor with celiac disease. At the DNA level, the sequence is TGTGCCTTGTGGGAGGTGCAAGGGGATAAGAAACTCTTT. This yields the protein CALWEVQGDKKLF.